A selection of T cell receptor beta chains follows, all from one sample in a study of blood T cell repertoires in COVID-19. Profiled with immunoSEQ multiplex PCR; TCRdb holds only in-frame clones, not every one. Among about 220,000 clones listed, about 79% were seen once. The specimen was PBMCs or T cells enriched from blood (not recorded which). All receptors come from a woman aged 40 to 50 with acute COVID-19. Each CDR3 is given without its conserved first and last residue. D genes are given only for firm matches.

j_call v_call d_call cdr3_aa
TRBJ1-1 TRBV28 TRBD1 ASSSHFRQGVTEAF
TRBJ1-4 TRBV5-8 NA ASSLGSRGNEKLF
TRBJ2-7 TRBV19 TRBD1 ASTPPGQPYEQY
TRBJ1-3 TRBV7-9 NA ASSREGLTDTIY
TRBJ2-1 TRBV9 NA ASSVAGAVDEQF
TRBJ2-1 TRBV28 TRBD1 ASSASWTGVLMEISYNEQF
TRBJ2-1 TRBV11-2 TRBD2 ASSDGLGSSSYNEQF
TRBJ2-5 TRBV5-1 NA ASSLTQGGKTQY
TRBJ2-1 TRBV4-2 TRBD1 ASSQDFHRGTYNEQF
TRBJ2-1 TRBV5-5 NA ASSPGHYNEQF
TRBJ2-5 TRBV6-5 NA ASSSGRQETQY